One sample yielded the 15 T cell receptor beta chains listed below, sequenced in a study of cytomegalovirus exposure and HLA in healthy donors (dated by TCRdb to the late 2010s). Preparation of the library involved the immunoSEQ multiplex PCR assay. A mixture of 60 forward primers for TCR Vbeta segments and 13 reverse primers for TCR Jbeta segments was used in the multiplex PCR. This immuneACCESS table, as held by TCRdb, lists in-frame sequences with V and J called but not all clones. Of the missing ones, under half trace to an unresolved V gene in checked studies; the others have no known cause. The sample includes some 190,000 clones, with around three quarters observed a single time. The ten largest clones capture around 2.3% of the sample. The specimen sequenced was PBMCs. The source is a woman aged 30 to 39 in good health and CMV-seropositive.

The chain uses TRBV15 and TRBJ2-2; 10 bases fit TRBD1. The CDR3 has 16 amino acids. V dropped 0 bases and J dropped 6; count of bases not matched to a gene: 4. Germline V gene data show CDR1 as LNHNV and CDR2 as YYDKDF (reference sequence). The CDR3 protein is CATSRDGTGVPGELFF. Written as DNA, the CDR3 is TGTGCCACCAGCAGAGATGGGACAGGGGTGCCCGGGGAGCTGTTTTTT.

This sequence joins TRBV15 and TRBJ2-4, with 7 bases matching TRBD1. CDR1 and CDR2 from the germline V gene are LNHNV and YYDKDF (reference sequence). The CDR3 runs 12 residues. With 6 bases clipped from V and 8 bases from J, the junction kept 4 bases outside the gene matches. CDR3 protein: CATRQGKDIQYF. CDR3 DNA sequence: TGTGCCACCAGACAGGGGAAGGACATTCAGTACTTC.

The chain links TRBV30 to TRBJ2-7; D possibly corresponds to TRBD1 (6 bases). Germline lookup yields CDR1 GTSNPN and CDR2 SVGIG (reference sequence). This CDR3 comprises 12 residues. Between the trimmed V and J ends, which lost 2 bases and 2 bases, there was a span of 7 bases. The chain's CDR3 is CAWSRDTYEQYF. The CDR3 nucleotides read TGTGCCTGGAGTAGGGACACCTACGAGCAGTACTTC.

This clone was seen only a few times. The J gene is TRBJ2-1, the V gene TRBV13; TRBD2 agrees at 10 bases. This CDR3 region has 16 residues. The V and J ends lost 6 bases and 8 bases, in that order; junction bases with no gene match: 13. Germline CDR1 PRHDT, CDR2 FYEKMQ (reference sequence). This CDR3 reads CASRSPGLASNDEQFF. The DNA of the CDR3 is TGTGCCAGCAGATCCCCGGGACTAGCGTCGAATGATGAGCAGTTCTTC. Variable domain in full (rest from reference TRBV13 and TRBJ2-1): AAGVIQSPRHLIKEKRETATLKCYPIPRHDTVYWYQQGPGQDPQFLISFYEKMQSDKGSIPDRFSAQQFSDYHSELNMSSLELGDSALYFCASRSPGLASNDEQFFGPGTRLTVL.

The V call is TRBV11-2, the J call TRBJ1-1; tentatively, D is TRBD1 (6 bases). This CDR3 is built from 15 residues. The V gene's germline CDR1 is SGHAT and CDR2 FQNNGV. V was cut by 4 bases and J by 2 bases, with 14 bases left in between. CDR3 residues: CASSSLTGANTEAFF. The CDR3 bases are TGTGCCAGCAGCTCCCTGACAGGTGCAAACACTGAAGCTTTCTTT.

This clone appeared once. The rearrangement joins TRBV28 to TRBJ2-2; 8 positions match TRBD2. This CDR3 has 17 amino acids. CDR1 is MDHEN and CDR2 is SYDVKM in the germline V gene. Germline trimming cut 1 base from V and 3 bases from J; bases unmatched to any gene: 7. DNA of the CDR3: TGTGCCAGCAGTTTATACGCCGGGGGGGGGCACACCGGGGAGCTGTTTTTT. Translation: CASSLYAGGGHTGELFF.

This chain links TRBV5-1 with TRBJ2-5; TRBD2 aligns across 15 bases. This CDR3 contains 16 residues. Germline trimming cut 5 bases from V and 5 bases from J; bases unmatched to any gene: 7. Germline CDR1 SGHRS, CDR2 YFSETQ. CDR3 DNA: TGCGCCAGCAGTTACGGACTAGCGGGGGGGCATGAGACCCAGTACTTC. Translating gives CASSYGLAGGHETQYF.

This chain connects TRBV4-1 to TRBJ2-2, with TRBD1 identical over 7 bases. The CDR3 has 20 amino acids. Germline V gives CDR1 MGHRA, CDR2 YSYEKL. V lost 0 bases and J lost 5; bases outside the gene matches: 18. In nucleotides, the CDR3 is TGCGCCAGCAGCCAAGATCCCCGAATCGGGACAGTCGGAAGGACCGGGGAGCTGTTTTTT. Residues: CASSQDPRIGTVGRTGELFF.

The chain combines TRBV5-1 with TRBJ2-4, with 9 nucleotides matching TRBD1. This CDR3 comprises 23 residues. Germline V gives CDR1 SGHRS, CDR2 YFSETQ. Trimming cost V 4 bases and J 8 bases; bases outside gene matches: 34. CDR3 coding DNA: TGCGCCAGCAGCCCCCGAGGGACAGGGAAAGCTGAATGGCCAAGGGGGGGGGAAGACATTCAGTACTTC. This codes for CASSPRGTGKAEWPRGGEDIQYF.

This chain uses TRBV5-6 with TRBJ2-1; no clear D gene. The CDR3 sequence is 16 residues long. CDR1 is SGHDT, CDR2 YYEEEE, per germline. Trimming left V 0 bases short and J 0 bases short, with 10 bases between. The CDR3 coding sequence is TGTGCCAGCAGCTTGGAACAGTTCCTCTCCTACAATGAGCAGTTCTTC. It specifies CASSLEQFLSYNEQFF.

This rearrangement joins TRBV4-1 to TRBJ2-7; maybe TRBD1 (6 bases). The V gene lost 1 base and the J gene lost 6 bases, with 10 bases spanning the gap. CDR3 length equals 13 residues. CDR1 and CDR2 from the germline V gene are MGHRA and YSYEKL. CDR3 bases: TGCGCCAGCAGCCAAGGGGGGCGTCTCGAGCAGTACTTC. Amino acids: CASSQGGRLEQYF.

The genes are TRBV28 and TRBJ2-1, with D possibly matching TRBD2 (7 bases). Germline CDR1 reads MDHEN; CDR2 reads SYDVKM. V was pared by 6 bases and J by 11 bases, with 32 bases between. The CDR3 extends over 18 amino acids. This CDR3 reads CASSRTGGYTMKVVKQFF. CDR3 DNA sequence: TGTGCCAGCAGCCGGACGGGGGGCTATACAATGAAGGTCGTTAAGCAGTTCTTC.

This clone was counted once. CDR3: CASSPGDRGLNEQFF. The CDR3 region has the DNA TGTGCCAGCAGCCCCGGAGACAGGGGGCTGAATGAGCAGTTCTTC. The V and J genes are TRBV7-8 and TRBJ2-1, with TRBD1 identical over 10 bases. Trimming took 5 bases from V and 7 from J; bases not matched to a gene: 8. The CDR3 extends over 15 amino acids. Germline V CDR1 and CDR2: SGHVS, FQNEAQ.

This clone turned up a few times. One end of the junction fails to match germline, which may point to a read error. The gene calls are TRBV28 and TRBJ1-6; weak D call: TRBD1 (5 bases). CDR3 length: 14 amino acids. CDR1 MDHEN and CDR2 SYDVKM come from the germline V gene. CDR3 region: CASSLSLGDSKARF. Written as DNA, the CDR3 is TGTGCCAGCAGTTTGAGCCTAGGGGATTCCAAGGCGCGATTT.

The table lists this clone with a few counts. The chain has TRBV5-1 and TRBJ2-7; possibly TRBD1 for D (5 bases). V was shortened by 0 bases and J by 9 bases, with 13 bases between the two germline ends. CDR1 and CDR2 from the germline V gene are SGHRS and YFSETQ. The CDR3 contains 13 residues. The CDR3 coding sequence is TGCGCCAGCAGCTTGGGCTCTCAGGGCGGGCAGTACTTC. Protein sequence: CASSLGSQGGQYF.